The present TCR beta chain was sequenced within a study of coeliac disease. Study-wide points: In active celiac disease, intraepithelial and lamina propria TRB and TRG repertoires were less clonal than controls.

The CDR3 runs to 12 residues. V was pared by 4 bases and J by 3 bases, with 6 bases between. Germline V lookup: CDR1 SEHNR, CDR2 FQNEAQ (reference sequence). Assay: immunoSEQ multiplex PCR; the TCRdb copy retains only in-frame clones and omits some. The sample includes roughly 7,000 clones, 63% of them seen just once. In this sample, this clone turned up a few times. Its antigen is unidentified. Specimen: lamina propria lymphocytes from the gut. The chain joins TRBV7-9 to TRBJ1-2; D remains ambiguous. The receptor was derived from a woman in her sixties or seventies with active celiac disease. The CDR3 protein is CASSSADYGYTF. The DNA for the CDR3 is TGTGCCAGCAGCTCGGCGGACTATGGCTACACCTTC.